Presented here are 29 T cell receptor beta chains from one specimen sequenced in a study of blood T cell repertoires in COVID-19. TCRdb keeps only in-frame clones here, not all; method: immunoSEQ multiplex PCR. This table holds 200,000 to 250,000 clones, over 75% found once. Sequenced: PBMCs or T cells enriched from blood (not recorded which). Every receptor here comes from a man aged 35 to 55 who had recovered from COVID-19.

The genes are TRBV11-2 and TRBJ1-1; D is possibly TRBD1 (5 bases). Trimming stripped 1 base from V and 5 bases from J, with 17 bases between. In germline, CDR1 is SGHAT, CDR2 FQNNGV. CDR3 length equals 16 residues. CDR3 coding DNA: TGTGCCAGCAGCTTAGTCGCAGGGTCCTTGGGGACTGAAGCTTTCTTT. This gives the protein CASSLVAGSLGTEAFF.

The rearrangement uses TRBV9 and TRBJ1-5; D remains unclear. The V gene's germline CDR1 is SGDLS and CDR2 YYNGEE. Trimming removed 0 bases from V and 0 bases from J, with 4 bases in between. The CDR3 covers 14 residues. The DNA of the CDR3 is TGTGCCAGCAGCGTAGGAGTTAGCAATCAGCCCCAGCATTTT. It yields the protein CASSVGVSNQPQHF.

The CDR3 DNA reads TGTGCCAGCAGCCGGATATCCAGGCCGCCAAAGGAGACCCAGTACTTC. It is translated as CASSRISRPPKETQYF. V is TRBV7-3 and J is TRBJ2-5; D remains ambiguous. CDR1 is SGHTA and CDR2 is FQGTGA in the germline V gene. This CDR3 has 16 residues. The V end lost 5 bases, the J end lost 5 bases, and 21 bases lay between the germline ends.

The chain has TRBV5-1 and TRBJ2-3, with D possibly being TRBD2 (6 bases). V lost 3 bases and J 4 bases, leaving 15 bases between the germline ends. The CDR3 loop spans 15 amino acids. Germline V CDR1 and CDR2: SGHRS, YFSETQ. Here the CDR3 reads CASSSGLHPADTQYF. DNA of the CDR3: TGCGCCAGCAGCTCAGGACTACACCCAGCAGATACGCAGTATTTT.

The rearrangement uses TRBV3-1 (or the pseudogene TRBV3-2) and TRBJ1-1, with D possibly being TRBD1 (6 bases). V was shortened by 2 bases and J by 5 bases, with 15 bases between the two germline ends. The CDR3 runs 15 residues. Germline CDR1 and CDR2: LGHDT and YNNKEL (reference sequence). The CDR3 here is CASSQSKGGGTEAFF. For the CDR3, the DNA is TGTGCCAGCAGCCAATCTAAAGGGGGGGGAACTGAAGCTTTCTTT.

The chain employs TRBV19 and TRBJ2-1; TRBD2 might be the D (6 bases). The V gene's germline CDR1 is LNHDA and CDR2 SQIVND (reference sequence). This CDR3 has 14 residues. V lost 7 bases and J 6 bases, leaving 16 bases between the germline ends. CDR3 in DNA: TGTGCCAGTAATTCTGGTGGGGGGTCCAATGAGCAGTTCTTC. Amino acids: CASNSGGGSNEQFF.

The chain couples TRBV9 to TRBJ1-2, with 9 bases fitting TRBD1. CDR3 length: 14 residues. The trim removed 0 bases at V and 6 bases at J, leaving 3 bases unmatched. Germline lookup yields CDR1 SGDLS and CDR2 YYNGEE. The CDR3 nucleotides read TGTGCCAGCAGCGTAGGGGACAGGGTCAATGGCTACACCTTC. It translates to CASSVGDRVNGYTF. Looking up the rest from reference TRBV9 and TRBJ1-2 gives the full variable domain: DSGVTQTPKHLITATGQRVTLRCSPRSGDLSVYWYQQSLDQGLQFLIQYYNGEERAKGNILERFSAQQFPDLHSELNLSSLELGDSALYFCASSVGDRVNGYTFGSGTRLTVV.

This clone was detected only once. The chain links TRBV10-3 to TRBJ1-2, with 8 bases identical to TRBD1. The V segment lost 5 bases and the J segment 4 bases; nucleotides outside the gene matches: 9. The CDR3 runs to 15 residues. Germline-derived CDR1 and CDR2 are ENHRY and SYGVKD. CDR3 DNA sequence: TGTGCCATCAGTCACCAGGGACAGGAGACCTATGGCTACACCTTC. It yields the protein CAISHQGQETYGYTF.

V gene TRBV20-1 combines with J gene TRBJ1-3; D not resolved. V was clipped by 0 bases and J by 7 bases, with 4 bases between them. The CDR3 spans 11 residues. Germline V CDR1 and CDR2: DFQATT, SNEGSKA (reference sequence). The CDR3 spells CSARESNTIYF. DNA of the CDR3: TGCAGTGCTAGAGAGTCTAACACCATATATTTT.

This clone was observed a handful of times. The genes are TRBV7-9 and TRBJ1-1, with D possibly TRBD1 on 6 matching bases. Germline CDR1 and CDR2: SEHNR and FQNEAQ (reference sequence). V lost 4 bases, J lost 11 bases, and 20 bases lay in between. The CDR3 length is 14 residues. The CDR3 reads CASSSQDREEVAFF. The CDR3 DNA sequence: TGTGCCAGCAGCTCACAGGACAGAGAAGAAGTCGCTTTCTTT.

The chain is built from TRBV5-1 and TRBJ2-1; TRBD1 matches at 7 bases. Per germline, CDR1 SGHRS and CDR2 YFSETQ. V lost 0 bases, J lost 8 bases, and 5 bases stayed unmatched. The CDR3 loop spans 14 amino acids. The CDR3 bases are TGCGCCAGCAGCTTGGGACAGGGAGTGGATGAGCAGTTCTTC. Translating gives CASSLGQGVDEQFF.

The chain joins TRBV19 to TRBJ2-7; D gene ambiguous. This CDR3 has 12 amino acids. CDR1 is LNHDA, CDR2 SQIVND, per germline (reference sequence). The V and J ends lost 2 bases and 2 bases respectively, with 4 bases between them. CDR3 nucleotides: TGTGCCAGTAGTATAAGCCCCTACGAGCAGTACTTC. Encoded protein: CASSISPYEQYF.

This clone was seen only a few times. In DNA, the CDR3 is TGCGCCAGCAGCTATCGATTACAGGGGGTGTCCGGGGAGCTGTTTTTT. Translating gives CASSYRLQGVSGELFF. V usage is TRBV5-1 and J usage is TRBJ2-2; 8 nucleotides agree with TRBD1. The CDR3 contains 16 residues. Trimming took 3 bases from V and 6 from J; bases not matched to a gene: 10. Germline V gives CDR1 SGHRS, CDR2 YFSETQ. Full variable domain (remainder filled in from reference TRBV5-1 and TRBJ2-2): KAGVTQTPRYLIKTRGQQVTLSCSPISGHRSVSWYQQTPGQGLQFLFEYFSETQRNKGNFPGRFSGRQFSNSRSEMNVSTLELGDSALYLCASSYRLQGVSGELFFGEGSRLTVL.

V gene TRBV6-6 combines with J gene TRBJ2-1; 10 bases line up with TRBD2. The germline CDR1 and CDR2 sequences are MNHNY and SVGAGI (reference sequence). V shed 5 bases and J 2 bases; nucleotides not matched to a gene: 9. The CDR3 extends over 17 amino acids. This chain's CDR3 is CASSPGKLAGPYNEQFF. The CDR3 DNA reads TGTGCCAGCAGTCCAGGCAAACTAGCGGGACCCTACAATGAGCAGTTCTTC.

The chain is built from TRBV19 and TRBJ1-2, with no clear D. The CDR3 sequence is 13 residues long. Trimming cost V 3 bases and J 4 bases, with 9 bases left between them. Looked up from germline, CDR1 is LNHDA and CDR2 is SQIVND (reference sequence). The CDR3 sequence is CASSILESYGYTF. The DNA of the CDR3 is TGTGCCAGTAGTATCCTTGAGTCCTATGGCTACACCTTC.

This clone was recorded once. The chain employs TRBV29-1 and TRBJ2-7; 8 bases fit TRBD1. This CDR3 is 12 amino acids long. From germline, CDR1 is SQVTM and CDR2 ANQGSEA. V was clipped by 7 bases and J by 7 bases; unmatched bases: 9. This CDR3 is CSAGTGPGEQYF. The CDR3 coding sequence is TGCAGCGCCGGGACAGGCCCGGGGGAGCAGTACTTC.

This clone was seen more than once but under ten times. This chain links TRBV5-1 with TRBJ1-5, with 8 nucleotides matching TRBD1. The CDR3 is 16 amino acids. CDR1 is SGHRS, CDR2 YFSETQ, per germline. J was trimmed by 2 bases and V by 0 bases; bases with no gene match: 4. CDR3 in amino acids: CASSLGTGNGNQPQHF. The CDR3 DNA sequence: TGCGCCAGCAGCTTGGGGACAGGGAATGGCAATCAGCCCCAGCATTTT.

The chain recombines TRBV2 with TRBJ2-2, with 8 bases identical to TRBD2. CDR3 length: 15 residues. CDR1 SNHLY and CDR2 FYNNEI come from the germline V gene. With V trimmed by 4 bases and J by 1 base, 2 bases remained unmatched. CDR3 in DNA: TGTGCCAGCAGTGTCCGGGAGGGGAACACCGGGGAGCTGTTTTTT. Its protein is CASSVREGNTGELFF.

The chain uses TRBV6-5 and TRBJ2-1; 10 bases map to TRBD2. The V and J ends lost 4 bases and 9 bases, in that order; junction bases with no gene match: 12. The V gene's germline CDR1 is MNHEY and CDR2 SVGAGI. The CDR3 has 16 residues. The CDR3 region has the DNA TGTGCCAGCAGTTTCTCCGGGACTAGCGTAGGTACTGAGCAGTTCTTC. It specifies CASSFSGTSVGTEQFF.

Worth noting for this clone: Other DNA sequences in the same sample also yield this CDR3. V is TRBV18 and J is TRBJ2-7; D is perhaps TRBD2 (5 bases). Looked up from germline, CDR1 is KGHSH and CDR2 is LQKENI. The CDR3 totals 13 residues. V was shortened by 2 bases and J by 0 bases, with 5 bases between the two germline ends. CDR3 residues: CASSPGSSYEQYF. CDR3 nucleotides: TGTGCCAGCTCACCAGGGAGCTCCTACGAGCAGTACTTC.

The chain uses TRBV11-2 and TRBJ2-5; D perhaps matches TRBD2 (5 bases). CDR3 length: 13 amino acids. Trimming left V 4 bases short and J 5 bases short, with 11 bases between. Per the germline V gene, CDR1 is SGHAT and CDR2 is FQNNGV. The DNA for the CDR3 is TGTGCCAGCAGCTCCCCGGGCGGGGAGACCCAGTACTTC. It is translated as CASSSPGGETQYF. Using reference TRBV11-2 and TRBJ2-5 for the parts outside the CDR3, the full variable domain is EAGVAQSPRYKIIEKRQSVAFWCNPISGHATLYWYQQILGQGPKLLIQFQNNGVVDDSQLPKDRFSAERLKGVDSTLKIQPAKLEDSAVYLCASSSPGGETQYFGPGTRLLVL.

The rearrangement joins TRBV6-5 to TRBJ1-1, with unresolved D. Germline values: CDR1 MNHEY, CDR2 SVGAGI. The CDR3 extends over 14 amino acids. Deletions cut 6 bases from V and 4 bases from J, with 15 bases between. CDR3 sequence (DNA): TGTGCCAGCAGCCTGAAGGCCGGGGTCACTGAAGCTTTCTTT. This translates into CASSLKAGVTEAFF.

Turning to this clone: In the same sample, other DNA sequences code for this CDR3. The chain joins TRBV5-1 to TRBJ2-1, with 8 nucleotides matching TRBD1. CDR3 size: 15 residues. From germline, CDR1 is SGHRS and CDR2 YFSETQ. J gave up 2 bases and V 2 bases, and 3 bases lay outside the gene matches. CDR3 protein: CASSFGQGAYNEQFF. The CDR3 DNA sequence: TGCGCCAGCAGCTTCGGACAGGGAGCCTACAATGAGCAGTTCTTC.

V gene TRBV28 combines with J gene TRBJ1-2, with 10 bases lining up with TRBD1. CDR1 is MDHEN and CDR2 is SYDVKM in the germline V gene. J was trimmed by 4 bases and V by 5 bases; bases with no gene match: 13. This CDR3 region has 17 residues. This CDR3 is CASSAPGQGFSSYGYTF. CDR3 sequence (DNA): TGTGCCAGCAGTGCACCGGGACAGGGGTTCTCGTCCTATGGCTACACCTTC.

The V call is TRBV18, the J call TRBJ1-4; 11 bases agree with TRBD1. Per the germline V gene, CDR1 is KGHSH and CDR2 is LQKENI. The CDR3 loop spans 15 amino acids. V was pared by 6 bases and J by 8 bases, with 8 bases of the junction left unmatched. The CDR3 reads CASSRRTGGQEKLFF. The DNA for the CDR3 is TGTGCCAGCTCGAGACGGACAGGGGGCCAGGAAAAACTGTTTTTT.

This clone was seen a single time. This sequence joins TRBV3-1 (or the pseudogene TRBV3-2) and TRBJ2-7; TRBD2 matches 7 bases. In germline, CDR1 is LGHDT, CDR2 YNNKEL (reference sequence). The CDR3 extends over 16 amino acids. V lost 1 base, J lost 4 bases, and 10 bases stayed unmatched. CDR3 DNA sequence: TGTGCCAGCAGCCAAGTGGGTGCGGGGGTACTATACGAGCAGTACTTC. Translated, it gives CASSQVGAGVLYEQYF.

The chain is built from TRBV19 and TRBJ1-1; TRBD1 might be the D (6 bases). The length of the CDR3 is 15 residues. Per the germline V gene, CDR1 is LNHDA and CDR2 is SQIVND (reference sequence). V was pared by 5 bases and J by 4 bases, with 17 bases between. The CDR3 bases are TGTGCCAGTAGTGCCGAACAGGGTATAAGCACTGAAGCTTTCTTT. This sequence encodes CASSAEQGISTEAFF.

The chain combines TRBV3-1 (or the pseudogene TRBV3-2) with TRBJ2-1, with D perhaps matching TRBD1 (6 bases). V was clipped by 4 bases and J by 8 bases, with 18 bases between them. Germline V CDR1 and CDR2: LGHDT, YNNKEL (reference sequence). This CDR3 is 15 amino acids long. The CDR3 sequence: CASSLGTFSSDEQFF. DNA for the CDR3: TGTGCCAGCAGCCTGGGGACATTCTCTTCCGATGAGCAGTTCTTC.

The rearrangement joins TRBV4-1 to TRBJ1-5; maybe TRBD1 (6 bases). There are 15 residues in the CDR3. V lost 3 bases to trimming and J lost 3 bases, with 12 bases between them. Per germline, CDR1 MGHRA and CDR2 YSYEKL. The CDR3 loop reads CASSQQQGSNQPQHF. The CDR3 region has the DNA TGCGCCAGCAGCCAGCAACAGGGTTCCAATCAGCCCCAGCATTTT.